This TCR beta chain was obtained from a study of lymphopenia after photon versus proton radiotherapy (dated by TCRdb to the late 2010s). Background on the whole study: Photon and proton radiation therapy were compared by the study for their immunological effects in patients with gastrointestinal tumors who developed high-grade lymphopenia. The goal of the study was to characterize the differences between the two radiation modalities in how they affect the immune system. The cohort comprised under 25 patients with gastrointestinal tumors who received either photon or proton therapy and then developed lymphopenia. On the study overall, not on this receptor specifically: During treatment, patients who received proton therapy stayed relatively stable, whereas patients who received photon therapy lost naive T cells and TCR diversity and gained effector/memory populations. Across the cohort, an inverse correlation was found between a larger post-nadir drop in TCR diversity and overall survival time among patients who died. The survival association was assessed only in patients who died, and better survival with proton therapy was presented by the authors as a possibility rather than a demonstrated result. After the lymphocyte count nadir, oligoclonal expansion, especially of CD8+ Temra cells, was observed in photon-treated repertoires, and the drop in diversity was driven by this expansion.

Libraries were made using the immunoSEQ multiplex PCR assay. Deep sequencing of rearranged TCR beta loci, alongside multiparametric flow cytometry, was used to profile T cell repertoires. The source is immuneACCESS, and TCRdb retained only in-frame sequences with V and J called. Part of the clones is not carried over; for the studies checked, unresolved V genes explain less than half of this, and the remainder is unexplained. Within this sample are fewer than 20,000 clones, with roughly nine tenths of them counted one time only. The ten largest make up 1.5% to 2% of the sample. Note on this clone: No antigen is known for it. Per-base qualities were not stored, and no clone one base away is much larger.

The CDR3, from cysteine to phenylalanine, totals 15 residues. Only the CDR3 portion is preserved as DNA: 45 bases, with reading frame beginning at the first base. V is clipped by 7 bases and J by 10 bases, and the sequence between their germline boundaries is 23 bases long. The germline V gene gives CDR1 as LGHNA and CDR2 as YSLEER. The rearranged chain carries TRBV4-3 and TRBJ2-1, with a tentative D gene TRBD2 over 6 matching bases. The receptor comes from a woman in her 40s with cholangiocarcinoma. The sequencing here drew on peripheral blood, taken from a patient treated with photon-based radiotherapy. The CDR3 has the sequence CASKLGTLTPSEQFF. The sequenced DNA: TGCGCCAGCAAGTTGGGGACTCTGACCCCCAGCGAGCAGTTCTTC.